This T cell receptor (beta chain) originates from a study of T cell changes during pregnancy in multiple sclerosis. The protocol was immunoSEQ multiplex PCR, while the TCRdb copy is restricted to in-frame clones and leaves out a portion. Of 21,000 or so clones in the sample, roughly 90% were seen once. Germline V gene lookup returns CDR1 MNHEY and CDR2 SMNVEV (reference sequence). The CDR3 runs to 20 residues. Unmatched junction bases numbered 17, after V lost 5 bases and J lost 3 bases. The sample holds one count of this clone. This receptor was obtained from a female donor in good health, enrolled as a control in a pregnancy study. This specimen was CD8+ T cells from peripheral blood mononuclear cells, taken in the second trimester of pregnancy. The chain has TRBV27 and TRBJ2-7; TRBD2 matches at 15 bases. The CDR3 region is CASSEEGAGLAGGDLYEQYF. CDR3 coding DNA: TGTGCCAGCAGTGAGGAGGGGGCGGGACTAGCGGGAGGTGACCTCTACGAGCAGTACTTC.